The 31 T cell receptor beta chains below all came from one sample that was sequenced in a study of shared clonotypes between healthy human individuals (dated by TCRdb to the early 2020s). Library method: the immunoSEQ multiplex PCR assay. The source is immuneACCESS, and TCRdb retained only in-frame sequences with V and J called. Part of the clones is not carried over; for the studies checked, unresolved V genes explain less than half of this, and the remainder is unexplained. In this sample the table shows about 1.1 million clones, around three quarters of which occur a single time. Together, the top ten hold almost 0.9% of the sample. Sequences were obtained from memory CD4+ T cells from PBMCs. The cell subset or site label on this specimen signifies: CD45RA-negative fraction. The receptors here all came from a man aged 18-30 years in good health. Some clones in this sample may be carry-over from other donors' samples.

The chain uses TRBV7-2 and TRBJ2-1; D not certain. The CDR3 contains 14 residues. Deletions cut 3 bases from V and 11 bases from J, with 17 bases between. CDR1 is SGHTA and CDR2 is FQGNSA in the germline V gene. CDR3 DNA: TGTGCCAGCAGCTTGGGTCGTGAGCATTCTAAGCAGTTCTTC. Protein product: CASSLGREHSKQFF.

The gene calls are TRBV12-5 and TRBJ2-1; 8 bases fit TRBD2. J was trimmed by 4 bases and V by 6 bases; bases with no gene match: 8. Germline V CDR1 and CDR2: LGHNT, FRNRAP. The CDR3 has 15 residues. The CDR3 protein is CASGPRSGAYNEQFF. The CDR3 bases are TGTGCTAGTGGCCCCCGTAGCGGGGCTTACAATGAGCAGTTCTTC.

This chain uses TRBV30 with TRBJ2-5; unclear D gene. The tail of the sequence fits TRBJ2-7 better, so the J call may be wrong. Germline V gene sequence: CDR1 GTSNPN, CDR2 SVGIG (reference sequence). This CDR3 region has 14 residues. The CDR3: CAWSVGSSSYEQYF. CDR3 nucleotides: TGTGCCTGGAGTGTCGGCAGTTCCTCCTACGAGCAGTACTTC.

Concerning this clone itself: A much larger clone lies one base from this, so it may be a read error. The V call is TRBV7-3, the J call TRBJ1-5; unclear D gene. The CDR3 is 13 residues long. V was clipped by 2 bases and J by 3 bases, with 5 bases between them. CDR1 SGHTA and CDR2 FQGTGA come from the germline V gene. Here the CDR3 reads CASSLGPNQPQHF. The CDR3 DNA sequence: TGTGCCAGCAGCTTAGGGCCCAATCAGCCCCAGCATTTT.

The chain recombines TRBV7-3 with TRBJ1-4; D is unresolved. Trimming pared 5 bases from V and 12 bases from J, leaving 19 bases between. This CDR3 has 14 amino acids. CDR1 and CDR2 from the germline V gene are SGHTA and FQGTGA. The CDR3: CASSALDGPQELFF. CDR3 sequence (DNA): TGTGCCAGCAGCGCGTTGGACGGCCCGCAGGAACTGTTTTTT. Using reference TRBV7-3 and TRBJ1-4 for the parts outside the CDR3, the full variable domain is GAGVSQTPSNKVTEKGKYVELRCDPISGHTALYWYRQSLGQGPEFLIYFQGTGAADDSGLPNDRFFAVRPEGSVSTLKIQRTERGDSAVYLCASSALDGPQELFFGSGTQLSVL.

The chain links TRBV5-1 to TRBJ1-5, with TRBD1 as a possible D gene (5 bases). The CDR3 covers 16 residues. The V end was cut by 0 bases, the J end by 1 base, with 11 bases between. Germline V CDR1 and CDR2: SGHRS, YFSETQ. CDR3 nucleotides: TGCGCCAGCAGCTTGGAGGCTGGGGGGAGCAATCAGCCCCAGCATTTT. Its translation: CASSLEAGGSNQPQHF. Complete variable domain (other parts from reference TRBV5-1 and TRBJ1-5): KAGVTQTPRYLIKTRGQQVTLSCSPISGHRSVSWYQQTPGQGLQFLFEYFSETQRNKGNFPGRFSGRQFSNSRSEMNVSTLELGDSALYLCASSLEAGGSNQPQHFGDGTRLSIL.

The rearrangement uses TRBV11-3 and TRBJ2-7; D possibly corresponds to TRBD2 (6 bases). V was clipped by 5 bases and J by 5 bases, with 10 bases between them. The CDR3 totals 12 residues. The V gene's germline CDR1 is SGHNT and CDR2 YENEEA. This CDR3 reads CASSGRGNEQYF. CDR3 bases: TGTGCCAGCAGCGGACGGGGGAACGAGCAGTACTTC.

This clone was observed a handful of times. This sequence joins TRBV5-1 and TRBJ1-2; D unresolved. This CDR3 comprises 18 residues. Between the trimmed V and J ends, which lost 1 base and 2 bases, there was a span of 21 bases. Germline V gives CDR1 SGHRS, CDR2 YFSETQ. The chain's CDR3 is CASSLRSQRSALNYGYTF. The CDR3 nucleotides are TGCGCCAGCAGCTTGCGATCACAGCGATCCGCTCTCAACTATGGCTACACCTTC.

This chain connects TRBV21-1 to TRBJ2-7; TRBD2 is taken as the D call from the table, unchecked against the DNA. TRBV21-1 is marked as a pseudogene. The CDR3 has 15 residues. CDR3 sequence (DNA): TGTGCCAGCTATACCCTATGGGAGTACTCCTACGAGCAGTACTTC. It codes for CASYTLWEYSYEQYF.

Comment on this clone: The sample holds other DNA sequences that translate to the same CDR3. The V and J genes are TRBV28 and TRBJ2-1; 11 bases map to TRBD2. J was trimmed by 6 bases and V by 6 bases; bases with no gene match: 7. CDR1 MDHEN and CDR2 SYDVKM come from the germline V gene. This CDR3 is 15 amino acids long. This CDR3 is CASSPGLAGGNEQFF. CDR3 DNA: TGTGCCAGCAGCCCCGGCCTAGCGGGGGGCAATGAGCAGTTCTTC.

The chain carries TRBV5-8 and TRBJ1-4; no firm D call. From germline, CDR1 is SGHTS and CDR2 YDEGEE. The CDR3 runs to 15 residues. V was pared by 1 base and J by 0 bases, with 7 bases between. CDR3 sequence reads: CASSLRRATNEKLFF. CDR3 DNA sequence: TGTGCCAGCAGCTTGCGTCGGGCAACTAATGAAAAACTGTTTTTT.

This rearrangement joins TRBV7-9 to TRBJ2-1, with D uncertain. CDR1 SEHNR and CDR2 FQNEAQ come from the germline V gene (reference sequence). The CDR3 spans 13 residues. The V end was cut by 3 bases, the J end by 3 bases, with 6 bases between. The CDR3 reads CASSFANYNEQFF. Here the CDR3 DNA reads TGTGCCAGCAGCTTTGCCAACTACAATGAGCAGTTCTTC.

The genes are TRBV4-1 and TRBJ1-5; D not resolved. Trimming left V 5 bases short and J 2 bases short, with 10 bases between. Per germline, CDR1 MGHRA and CDR2 YSYEKL. CDR3 length equals 14 residues. CDR3 nucleotides: TGCGCCAGCAGCTCTCACACTGGCAATCAGCCCCAGCATTTT. The encoded protein is CASSSHTGNQPQHF.

The chain has TRBV10-3 and TRBJ2-3, with D unresolved. CDR3 length: 17 residues. The V and J ends lost 2 bases and 0 bases respectively, with 15 bases between them. Germline values: CDR1 ENHRY, CDR2 SYGVKD. CDR3 residues: CAISEPPQKTSTDTQYF. The CDR3 DNA reads as TGTGCCATCAGTGAGCCCCCCCAGAAGACTAGCACAGATACGCAGTATTTT.

The CDR3 region has the DNA TGTGCCAGCAGCTTCAGGGGGGAGGGCTACACCTTC. Translating it yields CASSFRGEGYTF. The chain carries TRBV5-4 and TRBJ1-2; TRBD1 matches at 7 bases. V dropped 2 bases and J dropped 8; count of bases not matched to a gene: 3. CDR1 and CDR2 (germline): SGHNT, YYREEE (reference sequence). The CDR3 totals 12 residues.

This clone appeared once. The chain couples TRBV28 to TRBJ2-5, with D possibly TRBD1 on 6 matching bases. The end of the DNA is better explained by TRBJ2-7, so the J call may be wrong. CDR1 is MDHEN and CDR2 is SYDVKM in the germline V gene. The CDR3 runs to 14 residues. DNA of the CDR3: TGTGCCAGCAGTATACGACAGGTGGCCCGCGAGCAGTACTTC. It specifies CASSIRQVAREQYF.

This clone was seen only a few times. The J gene is TRBJ2-7, the V gene TRBV10-1, with TRBD1 matching 9 bases. The CDR3 sequence is 17 residues long. Germline V gives CDR1 WNHNN, CDR2 SYGVQD (reference sequence). After removal of 7 bases from V and 2 bases from J, the junction contained 15 bases not matched to a gene. The CDR3 nucleotides are TGCGCCAGCATCTTAAGCGAACCCGGGACAGGGACCTACGAGCAGTACTTC. Its protein is CASILSEPGTGTYEQYF.

This chain connects TRBV5-4 to TRBJ1-1; 8 nucleotides align to TRBD1. The CDR3 extends over 16 amino acids. The ends lost 7 bases at V and 5 bases at J; junction bases unmatched: 16. Germline CDR1 reads SGHNT; CDR2 reads YYREEE (reference sequence). In nucleotides, the CDR3 is TGTGCCAGCGTGGGACTCCCCGGGACAGGAGTTACTGAAGCTTTCTTT. Amino acids: CASVGLPGTGVTEAFF. Drawing the rest from reference TRBV5-4 and TRBJ1-1, the complete variable domain is ETGVTQSPTHLIKTRGQQVTLRCSSQSGHNTVSWYQQALGQGPQFIFQYYREEENGRGNFPPRFSGLQFPNYSSELNVNALELDDSALYLCASVGLPGTGVTEAFFGQGTRLTVV.

This chain uses TRBV7-2 with TRBJ2-7; possibly TRBD2 for D (6 bases). The CDR3 sequence is 16 residues long. Germline V lookup: CDR1 SGHTA, CDR2 FQGNSA. V was pared by 1 base and J by 2 bases, with 15 bases between. CDR3 in DNA: TGTGCCAGCAGCTTAGGTGGGGGAGGTGGGCCCTACGAGCAGTACTTC. Translating it yields CASSLGGGGGPYEQYF.

The genes are TRBV2 and TRBJ1-5; TRBD1 is a possible D gene (6 bases). The V end lost 8 bases, the J end lost 4 bases, and 12 bases lay between the germline ends. Germline V gives CDR1 SNHLY, CDR2 FYNNEI. The CDR3 consists of 13 residues. The CDR3 sequence: CASSGVRNQPQHF. The DNA for the CDR3 is TGTGCCAGCTCAGGGGTCAGAAATCAGCCCCAGCATTTT.

V usage is TRBV5-1 and J usage is TRBJ1-1; tentatively, D is TRBD1 (5 bases). Germline CDR1 and CDR2: SGHRS and YFSETQ. The CDR3 runs 14 residues. Trimming left V 3 bases short and J 4 bases short, with 13 bases between. The CDR3 DNA is TGCGCCAGCAGCTACGGGGCTGGGGTCACTGAAGCTTTCTTT. This gives the protein CASSYGAGVTEAFF.

V and J are TRBV29-1 and TRBJ2-3; possible D gene TRBD1, 6 bases. Trimming stripped 6 bases from V and 4 bases from J, with 11 bases between. The CDR3 runs to 12 residues. Germline CDR1 SQVTM, CDR2 ANQGSEA. The CDR3 loop is CSVGAPPDTQYF. The CDR3, as DNA: TGCAGCGTGGGGGCTCCGCCAGATACGCAGTATTTT.

The chain couples TRBV28 to TRBJ1-5, with a weak D call TRBD1 (5 bases). Per germline, CDR1 MDHEN and CDR2 SYDVKM. The CDR3 length is 15 residues. V lost 3 bases, J lost 7 bases, and 16 bases lay in between. CDR3 loop: CASSLSAGLGQPQHF. As DNA, the CDR3 is TGTGCCAGCAGTTTGTCTGCAGGGCTGGGGCAGCCCCAGCATTTT.

This clone was seen only a few times. CDR3 region: CASRPWGGGLNTEAFF. As DNA, the CDR3 is TGTGCCAGCAGACCCTGGGGGGGAGGCCTGAACACTGAAGCTTTCTTT. V gene TRBV27 combines with J gene TRBJ1-1; maybe TRBD1 (5 bases). Germline V gives CDR1 MNHEY, CDR2 SMNVEV (reference sequence). V gave up 6 bases and J gave up 0 bases, with 17 bases separating them. The CDR3 has 16 residues.

This chain links TRBV18 with TRBJ2-7, with TRBD2 as a possible D gene (5 bases). CDR1 KGHSH and CDR2 LQKENI come from the germline V gene. V was shortened by 4 bases and J by 3 bases, with 16 bases between the two germline ends. The CDR3 totals 15 residues. The CDR3 DNA sequence: TGTGCCAGCTCACTCTTTGGCGGGTCTTACTACGAGCAGTACTTC. Protein: CASSLFGGSYYEQYF.

The chain couples TRBV30 to TRBJ2-2; D is unclear. V lost 6 bases and J lost 0, with 8 bases in between. There are 13 residues in the CDR3. The V gene's germline CDR1 is GTSNPN and CDR2 SVGIG (reference sequence). The CDR3 is CACRSPNTGELFF. CDR3 bases: TGTGCCTGCAGGAGCCCGAACACCGGGGAGCTGTTTTTT. The full variable domain, in which reference TRBV30 and TRBJ2-2 provide the parts outside the CDR3, is SQTIHQWPATLVQPVGSPLSLECTVEGTSNPNLYWYRQAAGRGLQLLFYSVGIGQISSEVPQNLSASRPQDRQFILSSKKLLLSDSGFYLCACRSPNTGELFFGEGSRLTVL.

The chain has TRBV6-1 and TRBJ1-5; D is unclear. The germline CDR1 and CDR2 sequences are MNHNS and SASEGT. The CDR3 extends over 15 amino acids. Trimming removed 3 bases from V and 5 bases from J, with 14 bases in between. For the CDR3, the DNA is TGTGCCAGCAGTGACCCTCGGGAGGCCTATCAGCCCCAGCATTTT. Translation gives CASSDPREAYQPQHF.

The V and J genes are TRBV15 and TRBJ1-2, with D maybe TRBD1 (6 bases). Per the germline V gene, CDR1 is LNHNV and CDR2 is YYDKDF (reference sequence). CDR3 size: 14 residues. V was shortened by 4 bases and J by 13 bases, with 22 bases between the two germline ends. Here the CDR3 reads CATSTKDRFYEATF. The CDR3 DNA reads TGTGCCACCAGCACCAAGGACAGATTCTATGAGGCCACCTTC.

J is TRBJ2-2 and V is TRBV2; TRBD2 matches at 13 bases. Germline V lookup: CDR1 SNHLY, CDR2 FYNNEI. The CDR3 length is 15 residues. The V gene end was trimmed by 6 bases and the J gene end by 7 bases; junction bases not matched to a gene: 5. This CDR3 reads CASRSWTSGSGELFF. CDR3 nucleotide sequence: TGTGCCAGCAGGAGCTGGACTAGCGGGAGCGGGGAGCTGTTTTTT.

The chain uses TRBV4-2 and TRBJ2-1; 8 bases agree with TRBD2. The CDR3 sequence is 17 residues long. The germline gives CDR1 LGHNA, CDR2 YNFKEQ. V lost 4 bases and J lost 4; bases outside the gene matches: 12. The CDR3 spells CASSRQLVGRGYNEQFF. DNA for the CDR3: TGTGCCAGCAGCCGACAGCTTGTCGGGAGGGGTTACAATGAGCAGTTCTTC.

The CDR3 reads CASSLVPGSEKLFF. The CDR3 bases are TGCGCCAGCAGCTTGGTACCAGGGTCCGAAAAACTGTTTTTT. The chain recombines TRBV5-1 with TRBJ1-4; D perhaps matches TRBD1 (5 bases). Trimming took 0 bases from V and 8 from J, leaving 11 bases between them. The V gene's germline CDR1 is SGHRS and CDR2 YFSETQ. CDR3 length equals 14 residues.